This T cell receptor beta chain was sequenced during a study of radiotherapy plus CTLA-4 blockade in lung cancer. Study details: Of the patients, under 20% showed objective responses and roughly 34% attained disease control.

Method: immunoSEQ multiplex PCR; TCRdb's copy keeps in-frame clones and lacks some. The sample lists some 48,000 clones; about 86% were seen once. Worth noting for this clone: Its cognate antigen is unknown.

This CDR3 is built from 17 residues. The V and J ends lost 0 bases and 3 bases, in that order; junction bases with no gene match: 7. Per the germline V gene, CDR1 is MNHEY and CDR2 is SMNVEV (reference sequence). Chemo-refractory metastatic non-small-cell lung cancer patients received focal radiation with ipilimumab CTLA-4 blockade. Findings of the study overall: Reportedly, early blood T cell clone dynamics best predicted response, with interferon-beta. The study found tumor-derived TCR clones expanded in blood after radiotherapy plus ipilimumab.

The sample consisted of peripheral blood, taken from a patient treated with radiotherapy plus ipilimumab. The sequence was collected from a human donor with non-small cell lung cancer that progressed on radiotherapy plus ipilimumab. Some clones in this sample may be carry-over from other donors' samples. The V and J genes are TRBV27 and TRBJ2-3; 9 bases map to TRBD2. CDR3 region: CASSLSSSGSWTDTQYF. As DNA, the CDR3 is TGTGCCAGCAGTTTATCGAGTAGCGGGAGTTGGACAGATACGCAGTATTTT.